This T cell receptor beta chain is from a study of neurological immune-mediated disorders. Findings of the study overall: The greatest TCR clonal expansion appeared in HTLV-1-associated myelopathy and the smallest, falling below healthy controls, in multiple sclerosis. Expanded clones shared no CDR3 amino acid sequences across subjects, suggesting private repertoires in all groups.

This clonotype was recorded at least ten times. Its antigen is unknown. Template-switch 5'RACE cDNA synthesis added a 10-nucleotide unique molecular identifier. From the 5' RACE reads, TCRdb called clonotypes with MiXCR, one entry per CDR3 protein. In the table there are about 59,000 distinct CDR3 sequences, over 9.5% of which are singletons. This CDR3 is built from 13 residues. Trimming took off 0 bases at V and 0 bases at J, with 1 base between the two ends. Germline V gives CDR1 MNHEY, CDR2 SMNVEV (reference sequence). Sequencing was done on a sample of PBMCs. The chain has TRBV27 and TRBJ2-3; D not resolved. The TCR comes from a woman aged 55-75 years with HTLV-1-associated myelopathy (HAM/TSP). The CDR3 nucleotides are TGTGCCAGCAGTTTATCTAGCACAGATACGCAGTATTTT. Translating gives CASSLSSTDTQYF.